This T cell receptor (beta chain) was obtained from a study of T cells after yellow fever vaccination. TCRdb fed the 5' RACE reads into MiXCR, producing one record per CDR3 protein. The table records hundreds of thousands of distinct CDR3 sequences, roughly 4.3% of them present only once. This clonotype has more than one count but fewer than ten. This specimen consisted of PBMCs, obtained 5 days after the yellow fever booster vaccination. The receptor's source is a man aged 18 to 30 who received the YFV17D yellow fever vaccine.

Written as DNA, the CDR3 is TGCGCCAGCAGCCAAGAAACCCGGACAGCTAATAATTCACCCCTCCACTTT. Translation: CASSQETRTANNSPLHF. The J gene is TRBJ1-6, the V gene TRBV4-3; D perhaps matches TRBD1 (6 bases). This CDR3 region has 17 residues. V lost 0 bases and J 5 bases, leaving 14 bases between the germline ends. From germline, CDR1 is LGHNA and CDR2 YSLEER.